This T cell receptor (beta chain) emerged from a study of blood T cell repertoires in COVID-19. Study as a whole: COVID-19 samples, acute and convalescent, were from the United States, Italy and Spain. T cells, B-cell-depleted T cells, or PBMCs provided the cDNA or gDNA that served as material.

This CDR3 contains 15 residues. Trimming pared 0 bases from V and 3 bases from J, leaving 11 bases between. The germline V gene encodes CDR1 LGHNA and CDR2 YNFKEQ. Under the authors' procedure: Reference gene primer amplification in the assay estimated nucleated cell counts. The method was immunoSEQ multiplex PCR; TCRdb's version includes in-frame clones alone and lacks a portion of them. V, J and clone size are taken as reported in that table, and D and trimming were inferred from the DNA itself. The sample has 55,000 to 80,000 clones, approximately 78% seen once; the top ten hold around an eighth. This receptor was identified in a human donor in a cohort sampled during active COVID-19. The chain carries TRBV4-2 and TRBJ1-2; no clear D. The sample consisted of peripheral blood. CDR3 DNA sequence: TGTGCCAGCAGCCAAGAGATTCGGGAACACTATGGCTACACCTTC. This translates into CASSQEIREHYGYTF.